The TCR beta chain described here comes from a study of blood T cell repertoires in COVID-19. In the study overall: The United States, Italy and Spain provided the acute and convalescent COVID-19 samples. PBMCs, B-cell-depleted T cells, or T cells provided the cDNA or gDNA that made up the material.

Source study methods: Estimated nucleated cell counts came from reference gene primer amplification. Generated by immunoSEQ multiplex PCR, the TCRdb table keeps only in-frame clones and is missing some. Clone size and V and J calls were adopted from that table, with D and trimming inferred from the DNA. The data contain 56,000 or so clones, around 89% of them seen just once; the ten biggest clones take up about 18%. Germline loops: CDR1 SGHTS, CDR2 YDEGEE. The germline V and J ends were trimmed by 2 bases and 9 bases, with 11 bases remaining between them. This CDR3 is 12 amino acids long. What was sequenced was peripheral blood. The sequence was obtained from a human donor in a cohort sampled during active COVID-19. The chain is built from TRBV5-8 and TRBJ1-2, with TRBD1 as a possible D gene (6 bases). The CDR3 region has the DNA TGTGCCAGCAGCTTTGGGGACATAAGCTACACCTTC. Its translation: CASSFGDISYTF.